This TCR beta chain appears in the sequencing data of a study of shared clonotypes between healthy human individuals. The table came from immunoSEQ multiplex PCR; TCRdb's copy has only in-frame clones and leaves some out. In the table there are around 1.9 million clones, 85% to 95% of which are singletons. Naive CD8 cells lacked CD45RO, underwent positive selection for CCR7 and left out terminally differentiated effector memory CD45RA+ cells. Sequencing was carried out using naive CD8+ T cells from PBMCs. The TCR originated in a man younger than 35 in good health. Some clones in this sample may be carry-over from other donors' samples.

CDR3 sequence: CTSSRDRGAGELFF. The CDR3 bases are TGCACCAGCAGCCGGGACAGGGGTGCCGGGGAGCTGTTTTTT. This chain uses TRBV1 with TRBJ2-2; the table's D call, TRBD1, was not checked against the DNA. TRBV1 is a pseudogene segment. This CDR3 spans 14 amino acids.